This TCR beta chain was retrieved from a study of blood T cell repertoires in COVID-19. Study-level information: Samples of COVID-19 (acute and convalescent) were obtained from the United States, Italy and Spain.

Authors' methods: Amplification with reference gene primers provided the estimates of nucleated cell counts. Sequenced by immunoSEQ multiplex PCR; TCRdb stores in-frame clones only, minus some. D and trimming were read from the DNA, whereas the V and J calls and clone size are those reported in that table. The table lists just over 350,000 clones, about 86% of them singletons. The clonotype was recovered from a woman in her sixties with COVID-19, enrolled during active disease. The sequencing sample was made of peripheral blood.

CDR3 sequence: CAWSRGLGQGDTF. The CDR3 nucleotides read TGTGCCTGGAGCCGGGGTCTGGGACAGGGGGACACCTTC. J is TRBJ1-2 and V is TRBV30, with TRBD1 identical over 11 bases. The CDR3 sequence is 13 residues long. CDR1 GTSNPN and CDR2 SVGIG come from the germline V gene (reference sequence). The V and J ends lost 3 bases and 12 bases, in that order; junction bases with no gene match: 9.